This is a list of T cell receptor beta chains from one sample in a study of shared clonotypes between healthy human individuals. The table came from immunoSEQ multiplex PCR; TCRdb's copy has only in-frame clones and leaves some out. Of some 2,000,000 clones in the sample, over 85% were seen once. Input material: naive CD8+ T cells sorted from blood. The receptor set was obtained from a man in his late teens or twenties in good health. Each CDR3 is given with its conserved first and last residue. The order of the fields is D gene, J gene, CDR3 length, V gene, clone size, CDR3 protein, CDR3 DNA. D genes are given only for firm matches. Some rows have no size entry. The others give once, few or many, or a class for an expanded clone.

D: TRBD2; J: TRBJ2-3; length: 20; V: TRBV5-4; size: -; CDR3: CASSLEGTSGATRATDTQYF; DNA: TGTGCCAGCAGCTTGGAGGGGACTAGCGGGGCCACAAGGGCCACAGATACGCAGTATTTT
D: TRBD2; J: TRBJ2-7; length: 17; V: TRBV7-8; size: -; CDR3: CASSSLGGSGIPYEQYF; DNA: TGTGCCAGCAGCTCCCTGGGGGGTAGCGGGATCCCCTACGAGCAGTACTTC
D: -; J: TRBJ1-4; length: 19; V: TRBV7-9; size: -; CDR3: CASSSKLFPSDTTNEKLFF; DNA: TGTGCCAGCAGCTCGAAACTTTTCCCCTCCGACACAACTAATGAAAAACTGTTTTTT
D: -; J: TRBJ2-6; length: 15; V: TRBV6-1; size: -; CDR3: CASVGPQTGANVLTF; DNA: TGTGCCAGCGTGGGCCCACAGACTGGGGCCAACGTCCTGACTTTC
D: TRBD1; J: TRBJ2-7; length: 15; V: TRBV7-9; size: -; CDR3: CASSSVDRASYEQYF; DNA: TGTGCCAGCAGCTCCGTAGACAGGGCGTCATACGAGCAGTACTTC
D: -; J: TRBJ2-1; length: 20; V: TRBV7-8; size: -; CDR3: CASSLALIFLEEFGYNEQFF; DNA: TGTGCCAGCAGCTTAGCGCTAATATTTTTAGAGGAATTCGGCTACAATGAGCAGTTCTTC
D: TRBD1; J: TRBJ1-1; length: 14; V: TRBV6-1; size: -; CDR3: CASNRDSMNTEAFF; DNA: TGTGCCAGCAATAGGGACAGTATGAACACTGAAGCTTTCTTT
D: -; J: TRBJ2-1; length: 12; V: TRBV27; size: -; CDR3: CASSRWGIEQFF; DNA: TGTGCCAGCAGTCGATGGGGGATTGAGCAGTTCTTC
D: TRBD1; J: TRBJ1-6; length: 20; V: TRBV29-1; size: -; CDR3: CSVEGSNTGTGELDNSPLHF; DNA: TGCAGCGTTGAAGGCAGCAATACCGGGACAGGGGAACTGGATAATTCACCCCTCCACTTT
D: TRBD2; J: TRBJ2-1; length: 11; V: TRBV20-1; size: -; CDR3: CSALWGLQQFF; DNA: TGCAGTGCTTTGTGGGGACTACAGCAGTTCTTC
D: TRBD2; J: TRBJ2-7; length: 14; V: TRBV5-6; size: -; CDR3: CASSPGLAPYEQYF; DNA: TGTGCCAGCAGCCCCGGACTAGCGCCCTACGAGCAGTACTTC
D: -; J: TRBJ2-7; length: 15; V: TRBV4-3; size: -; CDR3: CASSQVAGSPYEQYF; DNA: TGCGCCAGCAGCCAAGTTGCAGGGTCGCCCTACGAGCAGTACTTC
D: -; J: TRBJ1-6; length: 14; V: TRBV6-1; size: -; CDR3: CASSDLYRNSPLHF; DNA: TGTGCCAGCAGTGATCTCTATAGGAATTCACCCCTCCACTTT
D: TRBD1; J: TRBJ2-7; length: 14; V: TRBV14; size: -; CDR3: CASSPRDRPYEQYF; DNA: TGTGCCAGCAGCCCCCGGGACAGACCTTACGAGCAGTACTTC
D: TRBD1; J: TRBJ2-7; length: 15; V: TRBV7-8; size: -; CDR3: CASSLVETGLYEQYF; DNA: TGTGCCAGCAGCTTAGTCGAGACAGGGCTCTACGAGCAGTACTTC
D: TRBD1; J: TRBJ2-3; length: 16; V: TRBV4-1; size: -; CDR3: CASSHRDRSSTDTQYF; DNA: TGCGCCAGCAGCCACAGGGACAGGTCTAGCACAGATACGCAGTATTTT
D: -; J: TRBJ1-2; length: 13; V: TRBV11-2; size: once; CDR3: CASSLGGAHGYTF; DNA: TGTGCCAGCAGCTTAGGGGGAGCACATGGCTACACCTTC
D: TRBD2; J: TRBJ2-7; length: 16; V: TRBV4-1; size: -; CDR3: CASSQGLAGAFREQYF; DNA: TGCGCCAGCAGCCAAGGACTAGCTGGCGCCTTTAGGGAGCAGTACTTC
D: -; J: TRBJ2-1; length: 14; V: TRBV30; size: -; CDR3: CAWSVFSGTDEQFF; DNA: TGTGCCTGGAGTGTCTTTTCAGGGACCGATGAGCAGTTCTTC
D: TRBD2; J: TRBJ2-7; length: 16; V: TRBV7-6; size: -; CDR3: CASSLALGLAGYEQYF; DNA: TGTGCCAGCAGCTTAGCGCTAGGACTAGCGGGATACGAGCAGTACTTC
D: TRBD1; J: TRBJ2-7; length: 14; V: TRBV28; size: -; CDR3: CASSVWTGDHEQYF; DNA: TGTGCCAGCAGTGTCTGGACAGGGGACCACGAGCAGTACTTC
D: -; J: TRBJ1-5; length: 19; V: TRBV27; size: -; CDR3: CASSPLTIRGAVGNQPQHF; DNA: TGTGCCAGCAGTCCACTAACCATCCGAGGGGCGGTTGGCAATCAGCCCCAGCATTTT
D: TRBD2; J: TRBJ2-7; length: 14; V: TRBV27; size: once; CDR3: CASSLVAGGMEQYF; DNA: TGTGCCAGCAGTTTAGTCGCGGGAGGTATGGAGCAGTACTTC
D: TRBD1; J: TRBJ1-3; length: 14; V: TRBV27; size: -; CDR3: CASSAGGPGNTIYF; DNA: TGTGCCAGCAGTGCAGGGGGCCCCGGAAACACCATATATTTT
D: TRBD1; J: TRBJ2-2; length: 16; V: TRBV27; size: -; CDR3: CASSAQGVVDTGELFF; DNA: TGTGCCAGCAGTGCCCAGGGGGTAGTGGACACCGGGGAGCTGTTTTTT
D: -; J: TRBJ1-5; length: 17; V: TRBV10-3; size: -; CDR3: CAISDLPRAGRNQPQHF; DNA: TGTGCCATCAGTGACCTCCCCAGGGCAGGGCGCAATCAGCCCCAGCATTTT
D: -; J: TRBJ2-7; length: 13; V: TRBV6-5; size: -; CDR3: CASSYLGDYEQYF; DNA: TGTGCCAGCAGTTACTTGGGAGACTACGAGCAGTACTTC
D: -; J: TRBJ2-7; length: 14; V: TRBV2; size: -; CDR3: CASGWTENSYEQYF; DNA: TGTGCCAGCGGATGGACAGAGAACTCCTACGAGCAGTACTTC
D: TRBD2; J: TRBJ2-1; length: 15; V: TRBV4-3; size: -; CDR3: CASSQDRGGGNEQFF; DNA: TGCGCCAGCAGCCAAGATCGGGGGGGAGGGAATGAGCAGTTCTTC
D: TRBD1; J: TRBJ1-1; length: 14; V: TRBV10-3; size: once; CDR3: CAISESRGPIEAFF; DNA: TGTGCCATCAGTGAGTCAAGGGGGCCTATCGAAGCTTTCTTT
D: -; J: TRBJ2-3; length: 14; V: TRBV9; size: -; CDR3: CASSVVSSADTQYF; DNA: TGTGCCAGCAGCGTAGTGAGTAGCGCGGATACGCAGTATTTT
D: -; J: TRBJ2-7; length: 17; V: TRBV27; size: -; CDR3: CASSLRQGFELGHEQYF; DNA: TGTGCCAGCAGTTTAAGGCAGGGGTTTGAATTAGGCCACGAGCAGTACTTC
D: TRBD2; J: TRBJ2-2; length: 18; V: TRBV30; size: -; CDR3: CAWNISPTSGMNTGELFF; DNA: TGTGCCTGGAATATTTCTCCTACTAGCGGCATGAACACCGGGGAGCTGTTTTTT
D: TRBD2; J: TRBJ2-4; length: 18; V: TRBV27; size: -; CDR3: CASSFGLAGVVAKNIQYF; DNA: TGTGCCAGCAGTTTTGGCCTAGCGGGAGTGGTGGCCAAAAACATTCAGTACTTC
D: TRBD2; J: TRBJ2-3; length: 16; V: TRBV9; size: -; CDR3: CASSAKLAGGIDTQYF; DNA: TGTGCCAGCAGCGCCAAACTAGCGGGGGGAATAGATACGCAGTATTTT
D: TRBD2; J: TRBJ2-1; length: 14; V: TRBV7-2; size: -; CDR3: CASSLSRGGDEQFF; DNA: TGTGCCAGCAGCTTATCGCGGGGGGGAGATGAGCAGTTCTTC
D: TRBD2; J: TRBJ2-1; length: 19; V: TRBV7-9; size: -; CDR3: CASSPILGLAGVSYNEQFF; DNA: TGTGCCAGCAGCCCAATTCTAGGACTAGCGGGAGTGTCCTACAATGAGCAGTTCTTC
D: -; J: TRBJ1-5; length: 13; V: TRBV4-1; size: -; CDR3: CASSQDGGQPQHF; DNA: TGCGCCAGCAGCCAAGACGGGGGACAGCCCCAGCATTTT
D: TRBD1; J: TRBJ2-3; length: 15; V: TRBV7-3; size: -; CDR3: CASSATGGGTDTQYF; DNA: TGTGCCAGCAGCGCAACAGGGGGCGGCACAGATACGCAGTATTTT
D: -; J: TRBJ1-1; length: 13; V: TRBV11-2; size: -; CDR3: CASSLDGGPEAFF; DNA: TGTGCCAGCAGCTTAGACGGGGGGCCCGAAGCTTTCTTT
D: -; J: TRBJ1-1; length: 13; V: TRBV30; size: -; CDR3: CAWTWGRYTEAFF; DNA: TGTGCCTGGACCTGGGGCCGGTACACTGAAGCTTTCTTT
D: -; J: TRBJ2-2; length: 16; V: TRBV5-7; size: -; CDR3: CASSLGRIGGTGELFF; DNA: TGTGCCAGCAGCTTGGGGCGGATTGGAGGCACCGGGGAGCTGTTTTTT
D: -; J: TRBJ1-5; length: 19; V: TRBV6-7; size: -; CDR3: CASSYSIRNRDYSNQPQHF; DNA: TGTGCCAGCAGTTACTCGATTCGGAACAGGGACTATAGCAATCAGCCCCAGCATTTT
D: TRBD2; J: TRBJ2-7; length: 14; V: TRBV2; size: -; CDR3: CASISGRDYYEQYF; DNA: TGTGCCAGCATTTCTGGGCGGGACTACTACGAGCAGTACTTC
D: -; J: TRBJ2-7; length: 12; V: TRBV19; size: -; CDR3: CASSTPGLEQYF; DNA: TGTGCCAGTAGTACCCCAGGTCTCGAGCAGTACTTC
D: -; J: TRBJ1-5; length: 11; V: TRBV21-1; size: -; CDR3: CASRKNQPQHF; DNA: TGTGCCAGCAGGAAAAATCAGCCCCAGCATTTT
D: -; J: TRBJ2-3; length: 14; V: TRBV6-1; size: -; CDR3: CASSEGSTDYPQYF; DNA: TGTGCCAGCAGTGAGGGCTCGACGGACTACCCGCAGTATTTT
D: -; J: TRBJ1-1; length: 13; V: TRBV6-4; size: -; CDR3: CASSDSVLTEAFF; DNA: TGTGCCAGCAGTGACTCGGTTTTGACTGAAGCTTTCTTT
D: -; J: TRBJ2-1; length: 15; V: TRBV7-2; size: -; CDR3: CASSFDETSYNEQFF; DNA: TGTGCCAGCAGCTTCGACGAGACCTCCTACAATGAGCAGTTCTTC
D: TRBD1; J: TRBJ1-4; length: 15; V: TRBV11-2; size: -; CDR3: CASSWGTGGNEKLFF; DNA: TGTGCCAGCAGCTGGGGGACAGGGGGCAATGAAAAACTGTTTTTT
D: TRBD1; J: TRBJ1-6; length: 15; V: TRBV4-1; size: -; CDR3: CASSLGQAYNSPLHF; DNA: TGCGCCAGCAGCCTAGGACAGGCCTATAATTCACCCCTCCACTTT
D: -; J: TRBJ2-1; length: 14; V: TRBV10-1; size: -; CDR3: CASSVWGLGNEQFF; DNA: TGCGCCAGCAGTGTATGGGGCCTCGGGAATGAGCAGTTCTTC
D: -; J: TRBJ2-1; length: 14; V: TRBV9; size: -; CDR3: CASSEQTGYNEQFF; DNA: TGTGCCAGCAGCGAACAAACAGGGTACAATGAGCAGTTCTTC
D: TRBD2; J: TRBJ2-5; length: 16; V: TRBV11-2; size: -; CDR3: CASSFASGSEGETQYF; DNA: TGTGCCAGCAGCTTCGCTAGCGGGAGTGAAGGAGAGACCCAGTACTTC
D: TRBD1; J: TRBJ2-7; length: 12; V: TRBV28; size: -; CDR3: CASSLDRGEQYF; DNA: TGTGCCAGCAGTCTCGACAGGGGCGAGCAGTACTTC
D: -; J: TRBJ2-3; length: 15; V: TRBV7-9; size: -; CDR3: CASRVGAGGPDTQYF; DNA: TGTGCCAGCAGGGTTGGAGCCGGGGGTCCAGATACGCAGTATTTT
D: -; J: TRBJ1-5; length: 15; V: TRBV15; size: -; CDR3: CATSFDATDNQPQHF; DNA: TGTGCCACCAGCTTCGACGCGACAGACAATCAGCCCCAGCATTTT
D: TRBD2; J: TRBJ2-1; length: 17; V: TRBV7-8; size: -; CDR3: CASSYALAGGSYNEQFF; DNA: TGTGCCAGCAGCTACGCTCTAGCGGGAGGATCCTACAATGAGCAGTTCTTC
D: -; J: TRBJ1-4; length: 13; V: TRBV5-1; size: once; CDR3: CASSLVSGEKLFF; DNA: TGCGCCAGCAGCTTGGTGTCGGGTGAAAAACTGTTTTTT